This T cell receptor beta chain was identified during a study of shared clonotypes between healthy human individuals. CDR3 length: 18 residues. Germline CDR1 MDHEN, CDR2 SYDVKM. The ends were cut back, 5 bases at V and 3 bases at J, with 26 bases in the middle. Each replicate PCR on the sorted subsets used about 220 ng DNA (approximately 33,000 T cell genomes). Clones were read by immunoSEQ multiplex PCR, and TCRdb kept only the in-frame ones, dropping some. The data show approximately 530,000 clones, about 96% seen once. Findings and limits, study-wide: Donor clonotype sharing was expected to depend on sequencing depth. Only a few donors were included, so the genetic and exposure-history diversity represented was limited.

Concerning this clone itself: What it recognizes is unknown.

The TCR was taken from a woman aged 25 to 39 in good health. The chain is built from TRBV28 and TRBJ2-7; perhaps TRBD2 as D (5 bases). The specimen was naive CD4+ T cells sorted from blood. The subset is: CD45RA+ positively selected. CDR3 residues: CASSLSYPFRGKVYEQYF. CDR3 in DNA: TGTGCCAGCAGTCTTTCTTACCCCTTCCGGGGAAAAGTCTACGAGCAGTACTTC.